This TCR beta chain was sequenced in a study of cytomegalovirus exposure and HLA in healthy donors. Overall study: In terms of ancestry, the Caucasian-associated cluster contained more than 65% of the approximately 430 genotyped donors.

A multiplex PCR was run with 60 Vbeta primers and 13 Jbeta primers. Here immunoSEQ multiplex PCR was the method, and the copy in TCRdb shows in-frame clones only, minus some. The table has roughly 120,000 clones, just under 75% seen once; the top ten hold around 4.8%. The sequence came from a man in his sixties in good health and CMV-seropositive. Source material: PBMCs.

This chain's CDR3 is CARWLAGLRVRETQYF. The CDR3 coding sequence is TGTGCCCGATGGTTAGCGGGCCTTCGGGTCAGAGAGACCCAGTACTTC. The chain carries TRBV28 and TRBJ2-5; 7 nucleotides agree with TRBD2. In germline, CDR1 is MDHEN, CDR2 SYDVKM. The V gene end was trimmed by 11 bases and the J gene end by 4 bases; junction bases not matched to a gene: 19. This CDR3 spans 16 amino acids.